The 19 T cell receptor beta chains below were found in one sample sequenced in a study of cytomegalovirus exposure and HLA in healthy donors. The PCR was carried out with 60 Vbeta primers and 13 Jbeta primers. Sequencing was performed with immunoSEQ multiplex PCR; in TCRdb, only in-frame clones are kept and a portion is missing. The sample shows 180,000 or so clones, roughly 80% of them seen only once. The source material was PBMCs. These receptors came from a girl between 5 and 17 years old in good health and CMV-seropositive.

The chain has TRBV6-5 and TRBJ2-7; no clear D gene. Between the trimmed V and J ends, which lost 2 bases and 2 bases, there was a span of 13 bases. In germline, CDR1 is MNHEY, CDR2 SVGAGI. The CDR3 length is 15 residues. CDR3 protein: CASSYLAGPTYEQYF. The CDR3 DNA follows: TGTGCCAGCAGTTACCTGGCAGGCCCTACCTACGAGCAGTACTTC.

V usage is TRBV6-6 and J usage is TRBJ2-1; 7 nucleotides match TRBD1. The V gene's germline CDR1 is MNHNY and CDR2 SVGAGI (reference sequence). J lost 6 bases, V lost 4 bases, and 12 bases had no gene match. There are 16 residues in the CDR3. The CDR3: CASSFYRTGESNEQFF. DNA of the CDR3: TGTGCCAGCAGTTTCTACAGGACAGGAGAGAGCAATGAGCAGTTCTTC.

The chain uses TRBV28 and TRBJ2-5, with TRBD1 matching over 7 bases. The CDR3 spans 14 residues. J was trimmed by 5 bases and V by 6 bases; bases with no gene match: 9. Germline V gives CDR1 MDHEN, CDR2 SYDVKM. CDR3 region: CASSLDRARETQYF. CDR3 nucleotide sequence: TGTGCCAGCAGCCTCGACAGGGCCCGGGAGACCCAGTACTTC.

This sequence joins TRBV13 and TRBJ2-3, with TRBD1 as a possible D gene (6 bases). V lost 2 bases and J 1 base, leaving 13 bases between the germline ends. This CDR3 has 16 amino acids. Germline CDR1 reads PRHDT; CDR2 reads FYEKMQ (reference sequence). In DNA form, the CDR3 reads TGTGCCAGCAGCTTAAACCAGGGGTCCCGCACAGATACGCAGTATTTT. It is translated as CASSLNQGSRTDTQYF.

For the CDR3, the DNA is TGCGCCAGCGGGGACAGCCTCTATGGCTACACCTTC. The encoded protein is CASGDSLYGYTF. The chain links TRBV5-1 to TRBJ1-2; 7 bases align to TRBD1. The CDR3 contains 12 residues. CDR1 and CDR2 (germline): SGHRS, YFSETQ. With V trimmed by 7 bases and J by 4 bases, 4 bases remained unmatched.

The chain links TRBV20-1 to TRBJ1-1, with 9 bases lining up with TRBD1. This CDR3 contains 11 residues. Germline loops: CDR1 DFQATT, CDR2 SNEGSKA (reference sequence). Trimming removed 6 bases from V and 5 bases from J; junction bases left unmatched: 1. Written as DNA, the CDR3 is TGCAGTGCGGGACAGGGAACTGAAGCTTTCTTT. It codes for CSAGQGTEAFF.

The J gene is TRBJ2-1, the V gene TRBV29-1; 9 bases fit TRBD2. The CDR3 sequence is 15 residues long. Losses at the gene ends were 3 bases for V and 5 bases for J; bases not matched to a gene: 8. Germline V gene lookup returns CDR1 SQVTM and CDR2 ANQGSEA. The CDR3 is CSVDPTSGGDNEQFF. The CDR3, as DNA: TGCAGCGTTGACCCGACTAGCGGCGGGGACAATGAGCAGTTCTTC.

CDR3 sequence (DNA): TGTGCCAGCAGCTTAGGGCCCCACTCTGGAAACACCATATATTTT. As protein: CASSLGPHSGNTIYF. The rearrangement joins TRBV7-9 to TRBJ1-3; D uncertain. Looked up from germline, CDR1 is SEHNR and CDR2 is FQNEAQ (reference sequence). The CDR3 has 15 amino acids. Deletions cut 1 base from V and 0 bases from J, with 7 bases between.

The CDR3 sequence: CASSAEVTANVLTF. In DNA, the CDR3 is TGTGCCAGCAGCGCGGAAGTTACGGCCAACGTCCTGACTTTC. V usage is TRBV6-4 and J usage is TRBJ2-6; D remains unclear. The CDR3 length is 14 residues. The V end lost 6 bases, the J end lost 6 bases, and 12 bases lay between the germline ends. Germline values: CDR1 MRHNA, CDR2 SNTAGT.

The chain employs TRBV9 and TRBJ1-1, with D maybe TRBD1 (6 bases). Trimming shortened V by 3 bases and J by 0 bases, and 15 bases separated the two germline ends. The CDR3 is 16 amino acids. The germline gives CDR1 SGDLS, CDR2 YYNGEE. CDR3 sequence: CASSDPAGTLNTEAFF. The CDR3 bases are TGTGCCAGCAGCGACCCAGCCGGGACATTGAACACTGAAGCTTTCTTT.

To note about this clone: The same CDR3 is also encoded by other DNA sequences in this sample. The rearrangement joins TRBV10-1 to TRBJ2-7; the D gene is possibly TRBD2 (6 bases). Germline lookup yields CDR1 WNHNN and CDR2 SYGVQD (reference sequence). This CDR3 has 17 amino acids. Trimming removed 3 bases from V and 2 bases from J, with 20 bases in between. For the CDR3, the DNA is TGCGCCAGCAGTGACATGGAGGGAGGTCCTCCCCCCTACGAGCAGTACTTC. Its translation is CASSDMEGGPPPYEQYF.

The rearrangement links TRBV19 to TRBJ2-5; D gene uncertain. CDR1 and CDR2 from the germline V gene are LNHDA and SQIVND (reference sequence). Deletions cut 5 bases from V and 2 bases from J, with 9 bases between. This CDR3 region has 13 residues. Here the CDR3 reads CASSVLLQETQYF. DNA for the CDR3: TGTGCCAGTAGTGTCCTACTTCAAGAGACCCAGTACTTC.

The rearrangement links TRBV27 to TRBJ1-4, with TRBD1 matching 7 bases. V lost 5 bases to trimming and J lost 8 bases; unmatched junction nucleotides: 14. Germline assignment: CDR1 MNHEY and CDR2 SMNVEV (reference sequence). The CDR3 spans 16 residues. The CDR3 reads CASSPYPRQGREKLFF. The CDR3 region has the DNA TGTGCCAGCAGTCCCTACCCTCGACAGGGTCGGGAAAAACTGTTTTTT.

V usage is TRBV10-1 and J usage is TRBJ2-6; 7 nucleotides match TRBD2. Looked up from germline, CDR1 is WNHNN and CDR2 is SYGVQD (reference sequence). Unmatched junction bases numbered 15, after V lost 6 bases and J lost 1 base. The CDR3 is 19 amino acids. Here the CDR3 reads CASRGGWREKYSGANVLTF. Here the CDR3 DNA reads TGCGCCAGCAGGGGGGGGTGGCGGGAGAAGTATTCTGGGGCCAACGTCCTGACTTTC.

As regards this clone: This sample includes further DNA sequences coding for the same CDR3. This chain links TRBV5-1 with TRBJ1-2, with a possible D match to TRBD1 (5 bases). V shed 0 bases and J shed 4 bases, with 7 bases lying between them. Germline loops: CDR1 SGHRS, CDR2 YFSETQ. The CDR3 sequence is 13 residues long. CDR3 protein: CASSLGGGYGYTF. The CDR3 DNA sequence: TGCGCCAGCAGCTTGGGGGGGGGCTATGGCTACACCTTC.

J is TRBJ1-4 and V is TRBV20-1; no firm D call. CDR3 length: 11 residues. V was shortened by 4 bases and J by 8 bases, with 8 bases between the two germline ends. Germline CDR1 and CDR2: DFQATT and SNEGSKA (reference sequence). CDR3 in DNA: TGCAGTGCTACAAACCGGGAAAAACTGTTTTTT. It encodes CSATNREKLFF.

The chain joins TRBV7-9 to TRBJ1-1; 8 positions match TRBD1. Germline values: CDR1 SEHNR, CDR2 FQNEAQ (reference sequence). This CDR3 comprises 13 residues. V was clipped by 5 bases and J by 7 bases; unmatched bases: 6. The CDR3 region has the DNA TGTGCCAGCAGCGCCGGGACAGGCCTTGAAGCTTTCTTT. It specifies CASSAGTGLEAFF.

With respect to this clone: Germline is not matched at one junction end, which may reflect a read error. The gene calls are TRBV7-9 and TRBJ2-1; 9 nucleotides line up with TRBD2. Germline V gene lookup returns CDR1 SEHNR and CDR2 FQNEAQ (reference sequence). The CDR3 contains 15 residues. CDR3 sequence (DNA): TGTGCCAGCAGATTAGCGGGAGTGAAGTACAATGAGCAGTTCTTC. It translates to CASRLAGVKYNEQFF.

The rearrangement uses TRBV25-1 and TRBJ2-1; 15 positions match TRBD2. V lost 1 base to trimming and J lost 6 bases; unmatched junction nucleotides: 1. In germline, CDR1 is MGHDK, CDR2 SYGVNS. This CDR3 is 16 amino acids long. The CDR3 coding sequence is TGTGCCAGCAGTGAATGGACTAGCGGGAGGGCCAATGAGCAGTTCTTC. It specifies CASSEWTSGRANEQFF.